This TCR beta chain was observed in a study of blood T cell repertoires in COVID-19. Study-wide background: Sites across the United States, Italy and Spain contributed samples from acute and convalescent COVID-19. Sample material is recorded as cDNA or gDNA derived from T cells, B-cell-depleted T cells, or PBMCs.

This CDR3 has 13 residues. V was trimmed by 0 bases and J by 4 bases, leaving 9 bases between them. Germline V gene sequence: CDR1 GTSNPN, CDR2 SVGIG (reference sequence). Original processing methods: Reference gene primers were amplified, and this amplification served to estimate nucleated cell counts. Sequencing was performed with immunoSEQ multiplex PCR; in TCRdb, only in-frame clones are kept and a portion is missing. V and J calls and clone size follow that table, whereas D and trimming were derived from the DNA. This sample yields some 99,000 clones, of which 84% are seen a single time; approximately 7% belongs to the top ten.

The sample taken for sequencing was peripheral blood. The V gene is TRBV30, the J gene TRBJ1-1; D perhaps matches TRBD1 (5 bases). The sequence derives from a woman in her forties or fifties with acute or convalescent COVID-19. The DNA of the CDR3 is TGTGCCTGGAGTGTAGGGAGGGGCACTGAAGCTTTCTTT. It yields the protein CAWSVGRGTEAFF.